A single sample is the source of the 31 T cell receptor beta chains below, sequenced in a study of cytotoxic CD8 clonotypes in ibrutinib-treated CLL. The data were produced by immunoSEQ multiplex PCR, yet TCRdb's version contains in-frame clones alone and is incomplete. The data show about 68,000 clones, more than 60% seen once. The sequencing here drew on PBMCs, taken after 12 months of ibrutinib treatment. These receptors all come from a human donor with chronic lymphocytic leukemia.

The chain combines TRBV5-1 with TRBJ1-1; the D is unclear. The CDR3 runs to 15 residues. Germline-derived CDR1 and CDR2 are SGHRS and YFSETQ. The V gene lost 4 bases and the J gene lost 0 bases, with 13 bases spanning the gap. In nucleotides, the CDR3 is TGCGCCAGCAGCCCTAACAGCGGATTGAACACTGAAGCTTTCTTT. Translated, it gives CASSPNSGLNTEAFF.

The CDR3 DNA is TGTGCCAGCAGCTTAGCGGGGGCAGGGAGGACAGATACGCAGTATTTT. Its translation: CASSLAGAGRTDTQYF. The chain has TRBV7-6 and TRBJ2-3; possibly TRBD1 or TRBD2 for D (6 bases each). Trimming stripped 0 bases from V and 3 bases from J, with 13 bases between. Germline values: CDR1 SGHVS, CDR2 FNYEAQ. The length of the CDR3 is 16 residues.

V gene TRBV28 combines with J gene TRBJ1-2; weak D call: TRBD1 (6 bases). Trimming took off 8 bases at V and 3 bases at J, with 16 bases between the two ends. The germline V gene has CDR1 MDHEN and CDR2 SYDVKM. The CDR3 totals 14 residues. The chain's CDR3 is CASRPPDRDYGYTF. The CDR3 nucleotides are TGTGCCAGCCGCCCGCCGGACAGAGACTATGGCTACACCTTC.

The chain has TRBV30 and TRBJ1-5; weak D call: TRBD1 (6 bases). This CDR3 has 14 residues. Trimming pared 3 bases from V and 5 bases from J, leaving 14 bases between. Germline V gene lookup returns CDR1 GTSNPN and CDR2 SVGIG (reference sequence). CDR3 DNA: TGTGCCTGGAGAGAAACTAGGGGGGATCAGCCCCAGCATTTT. Translation gives CAWRETRGDQPQHF.

This chain joins TRBV6-5 and TRBJ1-4, with D maybe TRBD1 (5 bases). The V and J ends lost 4 bases and 3 bases respectively, with 15 bases between them. Germline values: CDR1 MNHEY, CDR2 SVGAGI. The CDR3 loop spans 16 amino acids. The CDR3 coding sequence is TGTGCCAGCAGTTTCTTAGGGGTTTCCTCTAATGAAAAACTGTTTTTT. Translating it yields CASSFLGVSSNEKLFF.

CDR3 nucleotides: TGTGCCAGCAGCGGAAACAGAGCCTTGGCCGGAAACACCATATATTTT. Amino acid sequence: CASSGNRALAGNTIYF. The chain couples TRBV9 to TRBJ1-3; D unclear. The CDR3 totals 16 residues. Trimming took 3 bases from V and 4 from J, leaving 17 bases between them. CDR1 and CDR2 (germline): SGDLS, YYNGEE.

This chain connects TRBV6-1 to TRBJ1-5, with 7 nucleotides matching TRBD1. Germline trimming cut 7 bases from V and 5 bases from J; bases unmatched to any gene: 5. CDR3 length: 13 residues. Germline V gene lookup returns CDR1 MNHNS and CDR2 SASEGT. The CDR3 protein is CASNGQVHQPQHF. CDR3 sequence (DNA): TGTGCCAGCAATGGACAGGTTCATCAGCCCCAGCATTTT.

This clone was picked up a small number of times. The chain carries TRBV5-1 and TRBJ1-2; D ambiguous. V was trimmed by 0 bases and J by 0 bases, leaving 6 bases between them. Germline CDR1 and CDR2: SGHRS and YFSETQ. The CDR3 is 14 residues long. The CDR3 here is CASSLDPANYGYTF. CDR3 in DNA: TGCGCCAGCAGCTTGGACCCAGCTAACTATGGCTACACCTTC.

J is TRBJ2-1 and V is TRBV7-7; 7 bases match TRBD1. There are 16 residues in the CDR3. The V and J ends lost 2 bases and 2 bases, in that order; junction bases with no gene match: 6. The germline V gene has CDR1 SSHAT and CDR2 FNYEAQ (reference sequence). CDR3 in amino acids: CASSLSNRGTYNEQFF. The CDR3 nucleotides are TGTGCCAGCAGCTTATCAAACAGGGGAACCTACAATGAGCAGTTCTTC.

This clone turned up a few times. V is TRBV19 and J is TRBJ1-4, with TRBD1 matching over 8 bases. Germline trimming cut 6 bases from V and 8 bases from J; bases unmatched to any gene: 5. The germline V gene has CDR1 LNHDA and CDR2 SQIVND (reference sequence). The CDR3 loop spans 13 amino acids. The CDR3 bases are TGTGCCAGTAGGGACAGGGCGGGCGAAAAACTGTTTTTT. Translation: CASRDRAGEKLFF.

This clone was recorded once. The rearrangement links TRBV10-3 to TRBJ1-2, with D maybe TRBD1 (6 bases). Germline assignment: CDR1 ENHRY and CDR2 SYGVKD. This CDR3 comprises 11 residues. V was pared by 5 bases and J by 6 bases, with 7 bases between. The CDR3 protein is CAISNRDGYTF. Written as DNA, the CDR3 is TGTGCCATCAGTAACAGGGATGGCTACACCTTC.

The chain employs TRBV6-1 and TRBJ1-6; no clear D. CDR3 length equals 14 residues. Trimming stripped 4 bases from V and 4 bases from J, with 8 bases between. Per the germline V gene, CDR1 is MNHNS and CDR2 is SASEGT. CDR3 nucleotide sequence: TGTGCCAGCAGTGGCGCTGTGTATAATTCACCCCTCCACTTT. It encodes CASSGAVYNSPLHF.

This clone was counted only a few times. The J gene is TRBJ2-7, the V gene TRBV21-1; the table's D call of TRBD1 was not tested on the DNA. TRBV21-1 is listed as a pseudogene. The CDR3 covers 15 residues. CDR3 in DNA: TGTGCCAGCAGCAAAGAGGGACAGGCTATATACGAGCAGTACTTC. This gives the protein CASSKEGQAIYEQYF.

Only a few counts were recorded for this clone. Other DNA sequences in this sample translate to the same CDR3. This rearrangement joins TRBV7-2 to TRBJ1-5, with no clear D. The CDR3 contains 13 residues. The germline V gene has CDR1 SGHTA and CDR2 FQGNSA. V gave up 4 bases and J gave up 5 bases, with 9 bases separating them. CDR3 protein: CASSSRADQPQHF. CDR3 nucleotides: TGTGCCAGCAGCTCCCGGGCGGATCAGCCCCAGCATTTT.

This clone has only a few counts. CDR3 region: CASSFTGIGSPLHF. CDR3 DNA sequence: TGTGCCAGCAGTTTCACAGGGATCGGTTCACCCCTCCACTTT. The V gene is TRBV28, the J gene TRBJ1-6; a weak D match, TRBD1 (6 bases). Trimming shortened V by 3 bases and J by 9 bases, and 12 bases separated the two germline ends. The CDR3 consists of 14 residues. CDR1 and CDR2 from the germline V gene are MDHEN and SYDVKM.

Remarks on this clone: This CDR3 is also generated by other DNA sequences in the sample. The rearrangement uses TRBV9 and TRBJ2-7; D is possibly TRBD1 or TRBD2 (5 bases each). The V gene's germline CDR1 is SGDLS and CDR2 YYNGEE. There are 13 residues in the CDR3. V lost 3 bases, J lost 7 bases, and 14 bases lay in between. The CDR3 spells CASSAPRGGEQYF. In DNA, the CDR3 is TGTGCCAGCAGCGCCCCCCGGGGCGGGGAGCAGTACTTC.

This chain uses TRBV6-6 with TRBJ2-2; D ambiguous. This CDR3 comprises 15 residues. V was clipped by 4 bases and J by 3 bases, with 12 bases between them. CDR1 is MNHNY and CDR2 is SVGAGI in the germline V gene (reference sequence). CDR3 DNA: TGTGCCAGCAGTTTAAGGCAGGTTTACACCGGGGAGCTGTTTTTT. Translation gives CASSLRQVYTGELFF.

The chain carries TRBV10-3 and TRBJ1-2, with D perhaps matching TRBD1 (5 bases). This CDR3 region has 13 residues. Per the germline V gene, CDR1 is ENHRY and CDR2 is SYGVKD. V lost 6 bases to trimming and J lost 7 bases, with 15 bases between them. CDR3 in amino acids: CAIRADNIIGYTF. CDR3 in DNA: TGTGCCATCAGGGCGGACAATATCATTGGCTACACCTTC.

The chain couples TRBV5-4 to TRBJ2-7, with no clear D. V lost 3 bases to trimming and J lost 5 bases, with 18 bases between them. Germline V lookup: CDR1 SGHNT, CDR2 YYREEE (reference sequence). The CDR3 is 15 amino acids. The CDR3 region is CASSSGTTAGHEQYF. In nucleotides, the CDR3 is TGTGCCAGCAGCTCCGGAACTACGGCTGGCCACGAGCAGTACTTC.

This chain links TRBV4-3 with TRBJ1-5; D unclear. Germline CDR1 LGHNA, CDR2 YSLEER. The V end was cut by 1 base, the J end by 9 bases, with 16 bases between. The CDR3 runs 15 residues. CDR3 loop: CASSQVSGPGSPQHF. CDR3 DNA sequence: TGCGCCAGCAGCCAAGTGAGCGGCCCAGGTTCGCCCCAGCATTTT.

The V gene is TRBV7-2, the J gene TRBJ2-1; TRBD2 agrees at 8 bases. The CDR3 has 15 residues. CDR1 and CDR2 (germline): SGHTA, FQGNSA. Trimming removed 4 bases from V and 8 bases from J; junction bases left unmatched: 10. This CDR3 reads CASSSRGRGDDEQFF. The DNA for the CDR3 is TGTGCCAGCAGCTCTCGCGGGCGGGGGGACGATGAGCAGTTCTTC.

V gene TRBV29-1 combines with J gene TRBJ2-3, with a possible D match to TRBD1 (6 bases). V gave up 4 bases and J gave up 0 bases, with 11 bases separating them. The length of the CDR3 is 14 residues. The germline CDR1 and CDR2 sequences are SQVTM and ANQGSEA. The CDR3 DNA reads as TGCAGCGTTGCTGGACAGATTAGCACAGATACGCAGTATTTT. Its protein is CSVAGQISTDTQYF.

This clone has more than one count but fewer than ten. This sequence joins TRBV7-7 and TRBJ2-7; weak D call: TRBD1 (6 bases). The CDR3 runs to 13 residues. Germline V gene lookup returns CDR1 SSHAT and CDR2 FNYEAQ (reference sequence). With 6 bases removed from V and 5 bases from J, the gap between germline ends came to 14 bases. The CDR3 region has the DNA TGTGCCAGCAGTAAGGGGGAGCTCGACGAGCAGTACTTC. Translation: CASSKGELDEQYF.

This chain joins TRBV7-2 and TRBJ2-2; D is tentatively TRBD1 or TRBD2 (6 bases each). Germline V gene data show CDR1 as SGHTA and CDR2 as FQGNSA. V dropped 0 bases and J dropped 4 bases, with 21 bases sitting between them. The CDR3 is 19 residues long. CDR3 bases: TGTGCCAGCAGCTTAGCGGGGGGCCTCCGGGGACCCCTCACCGGGGAGCTGTTTTTT. This codes for CASSLAGGLRGPLTGELFF.

The chain couples TRBV6-5 to TRBJ2-7; TRBD2 is a possible D gene (6 bases). This CDR3 spans 15 amino acids. With 0 bases removed from V and 9 bases from J, the gap between germline ends came to 18 bases. From germline, CDR1 is MNHEY and CDR2 SVGAGI. CDR3: CASSYSKTSRGRQYF. CDR3 in DNA: TGTGCCAGCAGTTACTCGAAGACTAGTAGGGGCCGGCAGTACTTC.

CDR3 in amino acids: CASSSPGVGANVLTF. The CDR3 coding sequence is TGTGCCAGCAGTTCCCCGGGGGTTGGGGCCAACGTCCTGACTTTC. This chain connects TRBV27 to TRBJ2-6; D is possibly TRBD2 (6 bases). The CDR3 has 15 amino acids. The ends were cut back, 4 bases at V and 3 bases at J, with 10 bases in the middle. From germline, CDR1 is MNHEY and CDR2 SMNVEV (reference sequence).

CDR3 DNA: TGTGCCAGCACCCCCGCGGGGGGCAACTATGGCTACACCTTC. Translated: CASTPAGGNYGYTF. This sequence joins TRBV28 and TRBJ1-2, with D perhaps TRBD1 (6 bases). This CDR3 has 14 residues. The V and J ends lost 7 bases and 2 bases respectively, with 14 bases between them. Germline CDR1 and CDR2: MDHEN and SYDVKM.

This clone was picked up a small number of times. The V call is TRBV4-1, the J call TRBJ2-7; D is perhaps TRBD1 (5 bases). V was clipped by 1 base and J by 3 bases, with 13 bases between them. CDR3 length equals 15 residues. Germline CDR1 is MGHRA and CDR2 is YSYEKL. The CDR3 sequence: CASSQGGGSNYEQYF. As DNA, the CDR3 is TGCGCCAGCAGCCAAGGGGGCGGATCAAACTACGAGCAGTACTTC.

This chain connects TRBV18 to TRBJ2-7, with D perhaps TRBD1 or TRBD2 (5 bases each). CDR3 length: 16 residues. Deletions cut 2 bases from V and 3 bases from J, with 17 bases between. Germline loops: CDR1 KGHSH, CDR2 LQKENI. CDR3 DNA sequence: TGTGCCAGCTCACCAACGGGGACCCGTCGCAACTACGAGCAGTACTTC. It yields the protein CASSPTGTRRNYEQYF.

V and J are TRBV6-6 and TRBJ2-2, with 7 bases identical to TRBD1. With 6 bases clipped from V and 2 bases from J, the junction kept 9 bases outside the gene matches. This CDR3 comprises 16 residues. The germline V gene has CDR1 MNHNY and CDR2 SVGAGI (reference sequence). CDR3 amino acids: CASRMVQGLNTGELFF. DNA of the CDR3: TGTGCCAGCAGAATGGTACAGGGGTTAAACACCGGGGAGCTGTTTTTT.

V and J are TRBV6-1 and TRBJ2-7, with a tentative D call TRBD2 (6 bases). The CDR3 has 15 amino acids. Germline values: CDR1 MNHNS, CDR2 SASEGT. The V gene lost 2 bases and the J gene lost 4 bases, with 15 bases spanning the gap. The chain's CDR3 is CASSEPRGGHYEQYF. The CDR3 DNA is TGTGCCAGCAGTGAACCAAGAGGAGGGCATTACGAGCAGTACTTC.